One and the same sample provided the 9 T cell receptor beta chains below, sequenced in a study of OX40 agonist ivuxolimab in advanced cancers. Produced via immunoSEQ multiplex PCR; TCRdb's table is partial and in-frame only. Among roughly 48,000 clones listed, roughly 81% were seen once. The material was CD4+ or CD8+ T cells sorted from blood, obtained in a trial of the OX40 agonist ivuxolimab. The source of these receptors is an adult with an advanced solid tumor such as melanoma, head and neck, liver or kidney cancer.

The rearrangement uses TRBV5-1 and TRBJ1-3; D remains unclear. Trimming took 1 base from V and 4 from J, leaving 12 bases between them. This CDR3 has 15 amino acids. CDR1 is SGHRS and CDR2 is YFSETQ in the germline V gene. The CDR3 DNA reads TGCGCCAGCAGCTTGTCACCTACGAAAGGAAACACCATATATTTT. Translation gives CASSLSPTKGNTIYF.

This chain uses TRBV6-1 with TRBJ2-1, with D unclear. Germline V gives CDR1 MNHNS, CDR2 SASEGT. V shed 4 bases and J shed 9 bases, with 16 bases lying between them. The CDR3 loop spans 14 amino acids. The CDR3 loop reads CASSVLSRASEQFF. The CDR3 DNA is TGTGCCAGCAGTGTCTTATCCCGGGCGAGTGAGCAGTTCTTC.

The chain links TRBV7-2 to TRBJ2-3, with TRBD2 matching 10 bases. V shed 5 bases and J 3 bases; nucleotides not matched to a gene: 5. The CDR3 is made up of 15 amino acids. CDR1 and CDR2 from the germline V gene are SGHTA and FQGNSA. The DNA of the CDR3 is TGTGCCAGCAGCCTGGCTAGCGGGAGAACAGATACGCAGTATTTT. It translates to CASSLASGRTDTQYF.

The chain recombines TRBV5-1 with TRBJ2-3, with 9 bases matching TRBD1. CDR1 is SGHRS and CDR2 is YFSETQ in the germline V gene. The CDR3 has 15 residues. With V trimmed by 8 bases and J by 2 bases, 9 bases remained unmatched. For the CDR3, the DNA is TGCGCCAGTACACCGGGACAGGGCCTCACAGATACGCAGTATTTT. Protein product: CASTPGQGLTDTQYF.

This chain links TRBV15 with TRBJ1-4; D is unresolved. The ends were cut back, 0 bases at V and 0 bases at J, with 14 bases in the middle. CDR3 length equals 18 residues. The germline CDR1 and CDR2 sequences are LNHNV and YYDKDF (reference sequence). The CDR3 reads CATSRDLVGPTTNEKLFF. In DNA form, the CDR3 reads TGTGCCACCAGCAGAGATCTTGTAGGTCCCACAACTAATGAAAAACTGTTTTTT.

CDR3 sequence (DNA): TGTGCCAGCAGCTTAGAGGATTCGTGGGCGGCAAATGGCTACACCTTC. It is translated as CASSLEDSWAANGYTF. This chain uses TRBV7-9 with TRBJ1-2; D gene uncertain. This CDR3 has 16 residues. The V end lost 1 base, the J end lost 6 bases, and 18 bases lay between the germline ends. Germline V gives CDR1 SEHNR, CDR2 FQNEAQ (reference sequence).

This sequence joins TRBV5-1 and TRBJ2-3, with D perhaps TRBD2 (6 bases). CDR1 and CDR2 from the germline V gene are SGHRS and YFSETQ. V lost 0 bases and J 0 bases, leaving 11 bases between the germline ends. There are 16 residues in the CDR3. The CDR3 protein is CASSLVGSGSTDTQYF. The CDR3, as DNA: TGCGCCAGCAGCTTGGTAGGCAGCGGGAGCACAGATACGCAGTATTTT.

This clone was recorded once. V and J are TRBV6-4 and TRBJ2-7; 9 nucleotides agree with TRBD2. The CDR3 has 16 amino acids. V lost 4 bases and J lost 1; bases outside the gene matches: 8. Germline loops: CDR1 MRHNA, CDR2 SNTAGT. CDR3 residues: CASSGGRGRASYEQYF. As DNA, the CDR3 is TGTGCCAGCAGTGGGGGGCGCGGGAGGGCTTCCTACGAGCAGTACTTC.

This chain uses TRBV6-4 with TRBJ2-1, with TRBD2 matching over 7 bases. Unmatched junction bases numbered 12, after V lost 7 bases and J lost 3 bases. This CDR3 has 16 residues. Germline V gives CDR1 MRHNA, CDR2 SNTAGT. The CDR3 loop is CASTDGAGVDYNEQFF. The CDR3 DNA sequence: TGTGCCAGCACCGACGGTGCGGGAGTCGACTACAATGAGCAGTTCTTC.